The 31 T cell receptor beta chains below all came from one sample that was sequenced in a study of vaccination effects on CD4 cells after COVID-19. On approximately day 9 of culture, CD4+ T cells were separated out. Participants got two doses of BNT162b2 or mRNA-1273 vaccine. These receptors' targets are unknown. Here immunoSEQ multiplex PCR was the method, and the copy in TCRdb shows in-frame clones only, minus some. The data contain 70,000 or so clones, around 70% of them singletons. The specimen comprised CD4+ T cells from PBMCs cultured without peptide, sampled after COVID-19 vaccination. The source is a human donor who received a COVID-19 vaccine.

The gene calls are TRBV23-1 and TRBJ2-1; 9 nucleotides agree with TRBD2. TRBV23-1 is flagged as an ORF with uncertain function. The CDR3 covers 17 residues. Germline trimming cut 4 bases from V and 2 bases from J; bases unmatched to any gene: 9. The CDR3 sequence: CASSRRGGRCPYNEQFF. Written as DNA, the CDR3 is TGCGCCAGCAGTCGGCGGGGGGGCCGTTGTCCCTACAATGAGCAGTTCTTC.

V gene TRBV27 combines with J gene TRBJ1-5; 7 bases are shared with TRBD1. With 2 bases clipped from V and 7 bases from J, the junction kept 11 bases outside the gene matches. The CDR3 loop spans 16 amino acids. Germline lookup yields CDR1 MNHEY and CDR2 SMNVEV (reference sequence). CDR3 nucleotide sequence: TGTGCCAGCAGTTTAAAAGGGACAGCCCTAGGACAGCCCCAGCATTTT. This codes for CASSLKGTALGQPQHF.

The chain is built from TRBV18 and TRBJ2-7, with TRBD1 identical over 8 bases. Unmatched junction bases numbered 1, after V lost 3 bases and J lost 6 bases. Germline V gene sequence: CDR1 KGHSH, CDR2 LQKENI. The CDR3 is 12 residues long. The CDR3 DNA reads TGTGCCAGCTCACCGGACAGGGCCGAGCAGTACGTC. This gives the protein CASSPDRAEQYV.

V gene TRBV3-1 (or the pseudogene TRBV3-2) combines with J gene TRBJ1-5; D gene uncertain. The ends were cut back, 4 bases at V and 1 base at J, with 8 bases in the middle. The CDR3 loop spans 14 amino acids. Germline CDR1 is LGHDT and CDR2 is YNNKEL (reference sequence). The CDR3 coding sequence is TGTGCCAGCAGCCTACAGAGCAGCAATCAGCCCCAGCATTTT. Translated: CASSLQSSNQPQHF.

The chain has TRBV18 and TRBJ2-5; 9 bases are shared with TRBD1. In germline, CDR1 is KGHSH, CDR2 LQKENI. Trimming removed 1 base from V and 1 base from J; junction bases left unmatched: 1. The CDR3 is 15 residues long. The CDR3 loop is CASSPQQGAQETQYF. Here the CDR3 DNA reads TGTGCCAGCTCACCACAACAGGGGGCCCAAGAGACCCAGTACTTC.

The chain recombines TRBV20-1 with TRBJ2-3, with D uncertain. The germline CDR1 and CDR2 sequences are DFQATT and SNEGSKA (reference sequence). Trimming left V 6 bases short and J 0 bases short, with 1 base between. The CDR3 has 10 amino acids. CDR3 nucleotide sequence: TGCAGTGCAAGCACAGATACGCAGTATTTT. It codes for CSASTDTQYF.

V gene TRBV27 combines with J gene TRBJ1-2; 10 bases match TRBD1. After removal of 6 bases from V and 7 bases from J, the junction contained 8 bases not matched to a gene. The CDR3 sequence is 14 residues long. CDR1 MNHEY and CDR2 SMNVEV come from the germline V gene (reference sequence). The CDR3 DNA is TGTGCCAGCAGCCCCGACAGGGGGCGCGGTGGCTACACCTTC. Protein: CASSPDRGRGGYTF.

CDR3 nucleotide sequence: TGTGCCAGCAGTGAAATGGGACAGGGGTATGGAAACACCATATATTTT. It codes for CASSEMGQGYGNTIYF. This chain links TRBV6-1 with TRBJ1-3; 10 nucleotides agree with TRBD1. V lost 2 bases to trimming and J lost 3 bases; unmatched junction nucleotides: 4. The CDR3 is 16 amino acids. Germline V gene lookup returns CDR1 MNHNS and CDR2 SASEGT.

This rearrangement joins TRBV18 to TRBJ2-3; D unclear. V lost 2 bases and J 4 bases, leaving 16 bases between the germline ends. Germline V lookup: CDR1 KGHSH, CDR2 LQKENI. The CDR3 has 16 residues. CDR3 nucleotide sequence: TGTGCCAGCTCACCAGAGAGGCTCGGCCCCCCAGATACGCAGTATTTT. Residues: CASSPERLGPPDTQYF.

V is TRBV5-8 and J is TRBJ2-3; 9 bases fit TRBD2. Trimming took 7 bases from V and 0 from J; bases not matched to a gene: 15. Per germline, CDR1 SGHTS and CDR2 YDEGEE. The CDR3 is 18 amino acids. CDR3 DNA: TGTGCCAGCCCCCAGGGGCTAGCGGGGTTTTCTAGCACAGATACGCAGTATTTT. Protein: CASPQGLAGFSSTDTQYF. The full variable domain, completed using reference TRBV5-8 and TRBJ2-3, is EAGVTQSPTHLIKTRGQQATLRCSPISGHTSVYWYQQALGLGLQFLLWYDEGEERNRGNFPPRFSGRQFPNYSSELNVNALELEDSALYLCASPQGLAGFSSTDTQYFGPGTRLTVL.

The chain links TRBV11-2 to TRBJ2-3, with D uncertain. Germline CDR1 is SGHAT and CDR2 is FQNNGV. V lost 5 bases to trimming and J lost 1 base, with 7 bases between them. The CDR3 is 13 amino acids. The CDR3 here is CASSEQGTDTQYF. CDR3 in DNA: TGTGCCAGCAGCGAGCAGGGCACAGATACGCAGTATTTT.

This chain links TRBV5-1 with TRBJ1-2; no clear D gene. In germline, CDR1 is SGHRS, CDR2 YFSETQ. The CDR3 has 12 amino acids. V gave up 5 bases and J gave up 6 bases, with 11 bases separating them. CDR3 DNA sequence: TGCGCCAGCAGGGAGGGTATCCATGGCTACACCTTC. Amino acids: CASREGIHGYTF.

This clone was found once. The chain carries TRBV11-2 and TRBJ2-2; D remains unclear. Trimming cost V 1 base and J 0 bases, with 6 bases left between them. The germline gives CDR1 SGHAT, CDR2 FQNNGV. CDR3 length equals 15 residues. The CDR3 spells CASSLVVANTGELFF. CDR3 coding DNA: TGTGCCAGCAGCTTAGTGGTAGCGAACACCGGGGAGCTGTTTTTT.

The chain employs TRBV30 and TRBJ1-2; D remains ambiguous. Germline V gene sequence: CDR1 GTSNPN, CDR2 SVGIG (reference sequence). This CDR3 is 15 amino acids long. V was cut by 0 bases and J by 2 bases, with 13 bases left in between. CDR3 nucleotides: TGTGCCTGGAGTGTACGACTGGGGTCCAACTATGGCTACACCTTC. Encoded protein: CAWSVRLGSNYGYTF.

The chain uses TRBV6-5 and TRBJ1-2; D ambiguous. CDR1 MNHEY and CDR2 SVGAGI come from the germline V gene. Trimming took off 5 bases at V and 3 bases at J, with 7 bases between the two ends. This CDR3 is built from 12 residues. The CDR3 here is CASSLRDYGYTF. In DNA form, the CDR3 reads TGTGCCAGCAGTCTCCGGGACTATGGCTACACCTTC.

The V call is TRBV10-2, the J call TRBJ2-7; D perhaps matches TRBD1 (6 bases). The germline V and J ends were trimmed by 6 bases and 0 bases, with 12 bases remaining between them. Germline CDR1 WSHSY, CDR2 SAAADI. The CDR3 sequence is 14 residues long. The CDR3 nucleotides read TGCGCCAGCAGGAAACTGGACAGCTCCTACGAGCAGTACGTC. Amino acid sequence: CASRKLDSSYEQYV.

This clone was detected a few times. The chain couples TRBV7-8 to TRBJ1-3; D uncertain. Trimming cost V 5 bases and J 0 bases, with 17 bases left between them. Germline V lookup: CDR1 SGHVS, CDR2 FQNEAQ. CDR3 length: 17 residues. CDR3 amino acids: CASSARAAANSGNTIYF. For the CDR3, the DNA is TGTGCCAGCAGCGCTAGGGCGGCGGCCAACTCTGGAAACACCATATATTTT.

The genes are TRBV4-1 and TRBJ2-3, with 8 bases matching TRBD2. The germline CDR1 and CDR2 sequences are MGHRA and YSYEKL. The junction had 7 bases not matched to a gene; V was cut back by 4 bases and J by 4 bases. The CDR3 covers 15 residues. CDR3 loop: CASSPGGLVSDTQYF. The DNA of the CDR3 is TGCGCCAGCAGCCCGGGGGGACTAGTGTCAGATACGCAGTATTTT.

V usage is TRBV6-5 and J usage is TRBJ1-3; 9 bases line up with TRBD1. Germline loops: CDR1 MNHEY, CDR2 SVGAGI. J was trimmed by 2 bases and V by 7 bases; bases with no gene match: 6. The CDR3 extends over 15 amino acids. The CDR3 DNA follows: TGTGCCAGCACCCGGACAGGGGAGCCTGGAAACACCATATATTTT. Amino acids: CASTRTGEPGNTIYF.

CDR3 nucleotide sequence: TGTGCCAGCAGTTCTGACAGGGTAGGCGGTGGCTACACCTTC. This gives the protein CASSSDRVGGGYTF. The chain couples TRBV27 to TRBJ1-2, with 7 positions matching TRBD1. The CDR3 has 14 amino acids. Germline trimming cut 4 bases from V and 7 bases from J; bases unmatched to any gene: 9. In germline, CDR1 is MNHEY, CDR2 SMNVEV (reference sequence).

The DNA for the CDR3 is TGTGCCAGCAGTTATGGACAGGGCCCCGTCACAGATACGCAGTATTTT. It codes for CASSYGQGPVTDTQYF. V and J are TRBV6-5 and TRBJ2-3; 8 bases fit TRBD1. The J segment lost 2 bases and the V segment lost 3 bases, leaving 7 bases of the junction unmatched. Looked up from germline, CDR1 is MNHEY and CDR2 is SVGAGI. This CDR3 has 16 residues.

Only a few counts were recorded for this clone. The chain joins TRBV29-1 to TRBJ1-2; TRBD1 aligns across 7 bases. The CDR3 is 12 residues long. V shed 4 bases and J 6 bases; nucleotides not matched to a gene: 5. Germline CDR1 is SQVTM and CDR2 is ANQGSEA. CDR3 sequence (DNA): TGCAGCGTTGGAGGGGGCGTTGATGGCTACACCTTC. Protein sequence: CSVGGGVDGYTF.

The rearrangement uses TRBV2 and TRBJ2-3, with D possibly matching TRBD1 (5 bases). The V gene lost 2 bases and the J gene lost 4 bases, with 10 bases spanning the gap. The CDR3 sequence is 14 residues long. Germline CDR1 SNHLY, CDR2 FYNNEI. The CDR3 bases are TGTGCCAGCAGTGAAAGCAGGGTCCCAGATACGCAGTATTTT. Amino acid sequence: CASSESRVPDTQYF.

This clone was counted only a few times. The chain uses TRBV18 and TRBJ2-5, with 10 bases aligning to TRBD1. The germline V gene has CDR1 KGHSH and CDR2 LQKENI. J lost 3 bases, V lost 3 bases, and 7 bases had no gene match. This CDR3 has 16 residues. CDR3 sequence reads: CASSPFLGTGEETQYF. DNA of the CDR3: TGTGCCAGCTCACCTTTCCTAGGGACAGGGGAAGAGACCCAGTACTTC.

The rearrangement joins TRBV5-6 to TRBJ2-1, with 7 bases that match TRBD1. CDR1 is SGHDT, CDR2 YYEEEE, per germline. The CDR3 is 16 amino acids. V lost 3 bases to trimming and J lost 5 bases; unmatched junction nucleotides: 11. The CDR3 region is CASSYSTGVVDNEQFF. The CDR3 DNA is TGTGCCAGCAGCTATTCAACAGGGGTTGTCGACAATGAGCAGTTCTTC.

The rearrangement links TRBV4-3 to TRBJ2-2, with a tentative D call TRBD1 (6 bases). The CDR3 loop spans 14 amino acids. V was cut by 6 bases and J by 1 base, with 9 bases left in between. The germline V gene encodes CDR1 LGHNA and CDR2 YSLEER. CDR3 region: CASSLDRNTGELFF. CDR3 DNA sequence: TGCGCCAGCAGTCTGGACAGGAACACCGGGGAGCTGTTTTTT.

This CDR3 is CASSVAGDYGYTF. Here the CDR3 DNA reads TGCGCCAGCAGTGTGGCAGGGGACTATGGCTACACCTTC. The chain combines TRBV5-1 with TRBJ1-2; a possible D gene is TRBD1 (6 bases). Trimming stripped 5 bases from V and 3 bases from J, with 11 bases between. CDR3 length equals 13 residues. Germline-derived CDR1 and CDR2 are SGHRS and YFSETQ.

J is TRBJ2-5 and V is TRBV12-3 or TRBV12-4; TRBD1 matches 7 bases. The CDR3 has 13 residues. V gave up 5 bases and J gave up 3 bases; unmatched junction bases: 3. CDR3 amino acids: CASSPDREETQYF. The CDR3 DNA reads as TGTGCCAGCAGTCCAGACAGGGAAGAGACCCAGTACTTC.

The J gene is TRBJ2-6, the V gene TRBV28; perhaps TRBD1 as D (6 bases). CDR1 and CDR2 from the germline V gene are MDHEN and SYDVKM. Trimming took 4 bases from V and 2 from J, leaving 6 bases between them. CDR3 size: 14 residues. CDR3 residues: CASSSGAGANVLTF. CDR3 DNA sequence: TGTGCCAGCAGTTCAGGGGCTGGGGCCAACGTCCTGACTTTC.

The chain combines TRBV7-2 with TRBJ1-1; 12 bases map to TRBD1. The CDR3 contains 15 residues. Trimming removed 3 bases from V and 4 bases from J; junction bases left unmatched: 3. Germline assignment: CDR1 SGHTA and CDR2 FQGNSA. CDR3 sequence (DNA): TGTGCCAGCAGCTTTGGGACAGGGGGCCTCACTGAAGCTTTCTTT. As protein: CASSFGTGGLTEAFF. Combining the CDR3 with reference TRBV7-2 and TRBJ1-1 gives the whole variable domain GAGVSQSPSNKVTEKGKDVELRCDPISGHTALYWYRQSLGQGLEFLIYFQGNSAPDKSGLPSDRFSAERTGGSVSTLTIQRTQQEDSAVYLCASSFGTGGLTEAFFGQGTRLTVV.

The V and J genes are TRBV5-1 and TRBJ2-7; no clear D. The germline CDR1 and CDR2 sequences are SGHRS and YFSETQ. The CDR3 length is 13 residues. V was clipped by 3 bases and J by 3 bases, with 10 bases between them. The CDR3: CASSSGSGYEQYV. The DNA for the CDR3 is TGCGCCAGCAGCTCAGGTTCAGGCTACGAGCAGTACGTC.